Here is one T cell receptor beta chain with its context. Its specificity is unknown. TCRdb's table, derived via immunoSEQ multiplex PCR, lists solely in-frame clones and lacks some. The table lists 100,000 to 150,000 clones, under 90% of them singletons, with about a fifth in the top ten. The V gene's germline CDR1 is KGHSH and CDR2 LQKENI. The CDR3 is made up of 15 amino acids. V was pared by 6 bases and J by 0 bases, with 15 bases between. The sample belongs to a study of T cell responses to AZD1222 COVID-19 vaccine. Study observations and caveats: Spike-specific TCR breadth and depth grew following two AZD1222 doses.

Sequencing used peripheral blood, obtained on day 0 of AZD1222 vaccination. The sequence came from an adult in good health. This sequence joins TRBV18 and TRBJ2-7; D remains ambiguous. CDR3 sequence: CASSQAERPSYEQYF. CDR3 nucleotide sequence: TGTGCCAGCTCGCAAGCAGAAAGGCCCTCCTACGAGCAGTACTTC.